The present entry profiles one TCR beta chain with its context. Its cognate antigen is unknown. The data belong to a study of early T cells in non-severe SARS-CoV-2 infection. Study conclusions and caveats: A preference for anti-spike CD8 responses marked VDJdb matching, which missed private and CD4 specificities.

Researchers tagged individual cDNA molecules with unique molecular identifiers. Via MiXCR, TCRdb re-called the 5' RACE reads, giving one row per CDR3 protein. The data contain around 64,000 distinct CDR3 sequences, 10% to 12% of them singletons. This TCR derives from an adult who was a healthcare worker with PCR-confirmed SARS-CoV-2 infection or an uninfected control (not recorded which). The sample here was whole blood, taken at baseline.

This CDR3 reads CASSPTGVLNSPLHF. The DNA of the CDR3 is TGTGCCAGCAGCCCCACCGGGGTTCTTAATTCACCCCTCCACTTT. The chain recombines TRBV4-2 with TRBJ1-6; no clear D gene. The CDR3 has 15 amino acids. Looked up from germline, CDR1 is LGHNA and CDR2 is YNFKEQ. The ends were cut back, 4 bases at V and 6 bases at J, with 13 bases in the middle.